This is a list of T cell receptor beta chains from one sample in a study of identical twins. Each CDR3 protein is one row after TCRdb ran MiXCR on the 5' RACE reads. This table has hundreds of thousands of distinct CDR3 sequences, less than 7% appearing once. Material: naive T cells sorted from blood. The receptors were sampled from a man aged 18 to 35 in good health. CDR3s include the opening cysteine and the closing phenylalanine or tryptophan. The D gene is left open where the match is weak. Some rows mark clone size as missing; the rest say once, few, many or name a class of expanded clone.

d_call j_call v_call clone_size cdr3_nt cdr3_aa
- TRBJ1-4 TRBV15 many TGTGCCACCAGCAGAGTGGGCCAGAACGATGAAAAACTGTTTTTT CATSRVGQNDEKLFF
TRBD2 TRBJ2-1 TRBV7-9 few TGTGCCAGCAGCCTAAGGGGACTAGCGGGCGACTACAATGAGCAGTTCTTC CASSLRGLAGDYNEQFF
- TRBJ2-1 TRBV12-3/TRBV12-4 many TGTGCCAGCAGTCGGATAGGGCAGGTTTACAATGAGCAGTTCTTC CASSRIGQVYNEQFF
TRBD2 TRBJ2-1 TRBV20-1 few TGCAGTGCTAGAGATCCCAGGACTAGTCGCTACAATGAGCAGTTCTTC CSARDPRTSRYNEQFF
- TRBJ2-2 TRBV5-1 many TGCGCCAGCAGACCACGGCAGAACCCAAACACCGGGGAGCTGTTTTTT CASRPRQNPNTGELFF
TRBD2 TRBJ2-1 TRBV7-9 few TGTGCCAGCAGCTTTGTAACCCGGGAGGGCGGATATGAGCAGTTCTTC CASSFVTREGGYEQFF
TRBD2 TRBJ2-7 TRBV12-3/TRBV12-4 - TGTGCCAGCAGTAAAGGGGGACTAGCGGGTGCCTACGAGCAGTACTTC CASSKGGLAGAYEQYF
- TRBJ2-2 TRBV6-5 few TGTGCCAGCAGTTACTCGCCACTCCTGTCGAACACCGGGGAGCTGTTTTTT CASSYSPLLSNTGELFF
TRBD1 TRBJ2-3 TRBV5-1 - TGCGCCAGCAGCTTGGTGACAGGGATCGATACGCAGTATTTT CASSLVTGIDTQYF
- TRBJ2-1 TRBV11-2 - TGTGCCAGCAGCTTAGATCGGTGGGGAGCAGGGGAGGCTTACAATGAGCAGTTCTTC CASSLDRWGAGEAYNEQFF
- TRBJ2-3 TRBV7-6 - TGTGCCAGCAGCTGGTCAGGGAGAGGGATTTGGGCAGATACGCAGTATTTT CASSWSGRGIWADTQYF
- TRBJ2-5 TRBV11-2 few TGTGCCAGCAGCTTAATCGGCCCAGAGACCCAGTACTTC CASSLIGPETQYF
- TRBJ1-6 TRBV6-1 - TGTGCCAGCACCCGGGGAGGGAACTCACCCCTCCACTTT CASTRGGNSPLHF
TRBD1 TRBJ2-7 TRBV20-1 many TGCAGTGCTAGCCGGGACAGGGGCTACGAGCAGTACTTC CSASRDRGYEQYF
- TRBJ1-1 TRBV5-5 - TGTGCCAGCGACTCCTGGGGGAACACTGAAGCTTTCTTT CASDSWGNTEAFF
TRBD1 TRBJ1-1 TRBV18 many TGTGCCAGCTCCAGGACAGGGGGTTATGAAGCTTTCTTT CASSRTGGYEAFF
TRBD2 TRBJ2-3 TRBV25-1 many TGTGCCAGCAGTGAAGGGGCGGGAGGAGTTGATACGCAGTATTTT CASSEGAGGVDTQYF
- TRBJ2-2 TRBV6-2/TRBV6-3 many TGTGCCAGCACGTCGGCGCTAAACACCGGGGAGCTGTTTTTT CASTSALNTGELFF
TRBD1 TRBJ1-6 TRBV6-1 many TGTGCCAGCAGTGGCAACCCAGGGGGCTATTCACCCCTCCACTTT CASSGNPGGYSPLHF
- TRBJ1-3 TRBV25-1 many TGTGCCAGCAGTGAAGAGCGTTCTGGAAACACCATATATTTT CASSEERSGNTIYF
TRBD2 TRBJ2-1 TRBV7-9 few TGTGCCAGCAGCTCGCATGGGACTAGCGCCTACAATGAGCAGTTCTTC CASSSHGTSAYNEQFF
- TRBJ1-3 TRBV7-9 few TGTGCCAGCAGAAGGACAGACAGCTCTGGAAACACCATATATTTT CASRRTDSSGNTIYF
TRBD1 TRBJ1-1 TRBV27 many TGTGCCAGCAGTCCAACAGGGGCGAACACTGAAGCTTTCTTT CASSPTGANTEAFF
- TRBJ1-2 TRBV29-1 many TGCAGCGTTGAACCGCGGGGGCTCAACTATGGCTACACCTTC CSVEPRGLNYGYTF
TRBD1 TRBJ2-5 TRBV12-3/TRBV12-4 few TGTGCCAGCAGTTTAAGGCAGGGGGTGAAAGAGACCCAGTACTTC CASSLRQGVKETQYF
- TRBJ2-5 TRBV20-1 many TGCAGTGCAGACGTGAGCTACCAAGAGACCCAGTACTTC CSADVSYQETQYF
- TRBJ2-1 TRBV5-3 few TGTGCCGGAAAGTTAACTCCGGGACTAGAGGGGGCCCAGCAGTTCTTC CAGKLTPGLEGAQQFF
- TRBJ2-4 TRBV9 few TGTGCCAGCAGCGCCTCGGGCATTCAGTACTTC CASSASGIQYF
TRBD1 TRBJ1-2 TRBV20-1 many TGCAGTGCTCGGGCTCCTTTGGACAGGGAGGGTGGCTACACCTTC CSARAPLDREGGYTF
TRBD1 TRBJ1-5 TRBV25-1 - TGTGCCAGCAGGGGACAGGGGGAGGGTCAGCCCCAGCATTTT CASRGQGEGQPQHF
TRBD1 TRBJ1-2 TRBV15 many TGTGCCACCAGCAGGCCGGACAGGAGGTATGGCTACACCTTC CATSRPDRRYGYTF
TRBD2 TRBJ2-1 TRBV30 many TGTGCCTGGAGTGCCAAACTAGCGGGAGGTCTCGAGCAGTTCTTC CAWSAKLAGGLEQFF
- TRBJ1-1 TRBV5-5 - TGTGCCAGCAGCTCAGACAGTAAAACTGAAGCTTTCTTT CASSSDSKTEAFF
- TRBJ2-1 TRBV20-1 many TGCAGTGCTAGAGAAGCTAGGGGGAAAACCTACAATGAGCAGTTCTTC CSAREARGKTYNEQFF
- TRBJ2-4 TRBV20-1 many TGCAGTGCTAGTGGCCCCCTAGCCAAAAACATTCAGTACTTC CSASGPLAKNIQYF
TRBD2 TRBJ2-1 TRBV7-8 once TGTGCCAGCAGCCCCCGTAGCGGGAAGGGCAATGAGCAGTTCTTC CASSPRSGKGNEQFF
- TRBJ2-1 TRBV5-1 few TGCGCCAGCAGCTTGGGGGACGTAACATTAGGGCAGTTCTTC CASSLGDVTLGQFF
- TRBJ2-1 TRBV11-2 many TGTGCCAGCAGCTTAGACTGGGCAGTTCATGACAATGAGCAGTTCTTC CASSLDWAVHDNEQFF
- TRBJ2-7 TRBV4-1 many TGCGCCAGCAGCCAAGATGGGGGGAGCTCCTACGAGCAGTACTTC CASSQDGGSSYEQYF
- TRBJ1-2 TRBV28 many TGTGCCAGCAGTTTGTCGGGGAACTATGGCTACACCTTC CASSLSGNYGYTF
TRBD1 TRBJ2-3 TRBV29-1 many TGCAGCGTCGCCGGGACAGGGGGCAAAACAGATACGCAGTATTTT CSVAGTGGKTDTQYF
- TRBJ2-1 TRBV13 many TGTGCCAGCAGCTCGAGGGGGGGAAATGAGCAGTTCTTC CASSSRGGNEQFF
- TRBJ2-3 TRBV4-1 - TGCGCCAGCAGCCATGACCCCAGGGTTAGCTACACAGATACGCAGTATTTT CASSHDPRVSYTDTQYF
- TRBJ2-3 TRBV7-2 many TGTGCCAGCAGCACTCATTTGGGCACAGATACGCAGTATTTT CASSTHLGTDTQYF
TRBD2 TRBJ2-4 TRBV6-2/TRBV6-3 - TGTGCCAGCAGAAGGACTAGCGGGGAGGTCAAAAACATTCAGTACTTC CASRRTSGEVKNIQYF
- TRBJ2-6 TRBV20-1 many TGCAGTGCTACCCAGGGTCCAGGGGCCAACGTCCTGACTTTC CSATQGPGANVLTF
TRBD1 TRBJ2-1 TRBV29-1 many TGCAGCGAGGTGACAGGGGTAGACGAGCAGTTCTTC CSEVTGVDEQFF
- TRBJ2-3 TRBV20-1 many TGCAGTGCCACCGGGCCCCTTTACGGAGATACGCAGTATTTT CSATGPLYGDTQYF
TRBD1 TRBJ1-4 TRBV7-9 few TGTGCCAGCAGCTCTGGACAGGATAAGGGTTTTGAAAAACTGTTTTTT CASSSGQDKGFEKLFF
- TRBJ2-1 TRBV6-1 many TGTGCCAGCAGTAAACCCCCGGGACCTCTACCGCCCGGTGAGCAGTTCTTC CASSKPPGPLPPGEQFF
- TRBJ1-5 TRBV19 - TGTGCCAGTACACAGGGCTACGGTCAGCCCCAGCATTTT CASTQGYGQPQHF
- TRBJ2-7 TRBV29-1 many TGCAGCGTTGAAGAAACAGGGCCTGAGCAGTACTTC CSVEETGPEQYF
TRBD1 TRBJ2-2 TRBV5-1 few TGCGCCAGCAGCCTAAGACAGGGGTCTGGCGGGGAGCTGTTTTTT CASSLRQGSGGELFF
TRBD2 TRBJ2-1 TRBV15 - TGTGCCACCAGCAGAGATTCCTGGGCAGGTAGCGGGAGACAGTTCTTC CATSRDSWAGSGRQFF
- TRBJ2-7 TRBV3-1 few TGTGCCAGCAGCCGCACAGGGTCCGCGGATGAGCAGTACTTC CASSRTGSADEQYF
- TRBJ2-7 TRBV7-2 many TGTGCCAGCAGCTCCGGGGTCTCCTACGAGCAGTACTTC CASSSGVSYEQYF
TRBD2 TRBJ2-1 TRBV27 many TGTGCCAGCGGACCCCGGGGGGGGTCCTACAATGAGCAGTTCTTC CASGPRGGSYNEQFF
TRBD1 TRBJ2-2 TRBV19 - TGTGCCAGTAGTATCTCGACAGGGGCTTCCGGGGAGCTGTTTTTT CASSISTGASGELFF
TRBD1 TRBJ2-5 TRBV4-2 many TGTGCCAGCAGCCAAGATGGGACAGGGGCGCACCAAGAGACCCAGTACTTC CASSQDGTGAHQETQYF